A single sample gave rise to the 14 T cell receptor beta chains below, sequenced in a study of Ad26.COV2.S vaccination and SARS-CoV-2 variants. The sample's treatment: roughly 20 received Ad26.COV2.S at low or high dose, single or two shots; a few received placebo; per-sample allocation not given. Vaccine and placebo recipients were sampled on day 63 after the first injection. Only in-frame clones appear in the TCRdb table, and some are missing; sequencing was by immunoSEQ multiplex PCR. The top ten clones hold 5.5% of a sample with around 300,000 clones, 75% to 90% of them seen once. The source material was peripheral blood, sampled in a trial of Ad26.COV2.S vaccine versus placebo. The source is a person between 18 and 65 years old who received the Ad26.COV2.S COVID-19 vaccine or a placebo.

V usage is TRBV6-5 and J usage is TRBJ1-1; D gene uncertain. The CDR3 is made up of 14 amino acids. Trimming took off 6 bases at V and 1 base at J, with 12 bases between the two ends. CDR1 and CDR2 (germline): MNHEY, SVGAGI. In nucleotides, the CDR3 is TGTGCCAGCAGGGTCTTGGCGGGGAACACTGAAGCTTTCTTT. Amino acid sequence: CASRVLAGNTEAFF.

Only a few counts were recorded for this clone. The V call is TRBV6-1, the J call TRBJ2-3; no clear D. Germline assignment: CDR1 MNHNS and CDR2 SASEGT. This CDR3 region has 16 residues. Trimming removed 1 base from V and 6 bases from J, with 17 bases in between. CDR3 nucleotide sequence: TGTGCCAGCAGTGAAGTTATCGGCCTACGCCCCGATACGCAGTATTTT. It encodes CASSEVIGLRPDTQYF.

This clone was seen a handful of times. The rearrangement uses TRBV6-2 or TRBV6-3 and TRBJ1-1; D perhaps matches TRBD1 (5 bases). Between the trimmed V and J ends, which lost 5 bases and 0 bases, there was a span of 10 bases. This CDR3 contains 14 residues. CDR1 is MNHEY and CDR2 is SVGEGT in the germline V gene. The CDR3 nucleotides are TGTGCCAGCAGTGATAGGGGAATGAACACTGAAGCTTTCTTT. Translated, it gives CASSDRGMNTEAFF.

The sample holds one count of this clone. The gene calls are TRBV10-1 and TRBJ1-2; D is perhaps TRBD1 (6 bases). Trimming cost V 5 bases and J 4 bases, with 20 bases left between them. The CDR3 extends over 16 amino acids. The germline gives CDR1 WNHNN, CDR2 SYGVQD (reference sequence). CDR3 loop: CASSPGEGDPFYGYTF. CDR3 nucleotide sequence: TGCGCCAGCAGTCCAGGAGAGGGGGACCCTTTCTATGGCTACACCTTC.

This sequence joins TRBV15 and TRBJ1-5, with D hard to call. Germline V CDR1 and CDR2: LNHNV, YYDKDF (reference sequence). V was clipped by 2 bases and J by 3 bases, with 14 bases between them. This CDR3 has 16 residues. The CDR3 DNA sequence: TGTGCCACCAGCAGACCAAGAGGTGGGGTCAATCAGCCCCAGCATTTT. Translation: CATSRPRGGVNQPQHF.

This clone has only one observation. The chain joins TRBV30 to TRBJ1-6, with TRBD1 as a possible D gene (5 bases). Between the trimmed V and J ends, which lost 4 bases and 5 bases, there was a span of 15 bases. Per germline, CDR1 GTSNPN and CDR2 SVGIG (reference sequence). This CDR3 has 15 amino acids. CDR3 in DNA: TGTGCCTGGATCTCCTCGGGACGGAATAATTCACCCCTCCACTTT. As protein: CAWISSGRNNSPLHF.

The J gene is TRBJ1-2, the V gene TRBV21-1. TRBV21-1 corresponds to a pseudogene. The length of the CDR3 is 20 residues. CDR3 sequence: CASSKAPTQWLKTHVVGYTF. The CDR3, as DNA: TGTGCCAGCAGCAAAGCCCCTACTCAGTGGCTAAAGACGCACGTCGTCGGCTACACCTTC.

The chain uses TRBV4-3 and TRBJ1-2; 9 nucleotides match TRBD1. The V gene's germline CDR1 is LGHNA and CDR2 YSLEER. This CDR3 spans 14 amino acids. J was trimmed by 5 bases and V by 0 bases; bases with no gene match: 1. CDR3 nucleotides: TGCGCCAGCAGCCAAGACGGACAGGGGTATGGCTACACCTTC. It is translated as CASSQDGQGYGYTF.

The gene calls are TRBV6-6 and TRBJ1-1; 7 positions agree with TRBD1. V dropped 6 bases and J dropped 3; count of bases not matched to a gene: 7. CDR3 length equals 14 residues. Looked up from germline, CDR1 is MNHNY and CDR2 is SVGAGI (reference sequence). CDR3 loop: CASSEDRVDTEAFF. The CDR3 DNA reads as TGTGCCAGCAGCGAAGACAGGGTTGACACTGAAGCTTTCTTT.

The rearrangement joins TRBV4-2 to TRBJ2-3; D is perhaps TRBD2 (6 bases). Germline lookup yields CDR1 LGHNA and CDR2 YNFKEQ. This CDR3 comprises 18 residues. V was cut by 0 bases and J by 0 bases, with 16 bases left in between. CDR3 nucleotides: TGTGCCAGCAGCCAAGATTCCTTAAATAGCGGAAGCACAGATACGCAGTATTTT. Its translation: CASSQDSLNSGSTDTQYF.

The V and J genes are TRBV19 and TRBJ2-1, with TRBD1 matching over 7 bases. The CDR3 spans 17 residues. J gave up 0 bases and V 4 bases, and 9 bases lay outside the gene matches. CDR1 is LNHDA and CDR2 is SQIVND in the germline V gene (reference sequence). The CDR3 reads CASSNRDSLYSYNEQFF. The CDR3 nucleotides read TGTGCCAGTAGTAACCGGGACAGCTTATACTCCTACAATGAGCAGTTCTTC.

This rearrangement joins TRBV28 to TRBJ1-5; no definite D call. In germline, CDR1 is MDHEN, CDR2 SYDVKM. The CDR3 is 17 residues long. The V end lost 2 bases, the J end lost 7 bases, and 21 bases lay between the germline ends. The CDR3 nucleotides read TGTGCCAGCAGTTTAGATCCGGGGATGGACCTCCGACAGCCCCAGCATTTT. It encodes CASSLDPGMDLRQPQHF.

The CDR3 DNA is TGTGCCAGCAGCCGACGACAGGGGGACTATGGCTACACCTTC. It encodes CASSRRQGDYGYTF. The rearrangement uses TRBV5-5 and TRBJ1-2; 9 bases line up with TRBD1. Trimming took 4 bases from V and 3 from J; bases not matched to a gene: 4. From germline, CDR1 is SGHKS and CDR2 YYEKEE (reference sequence). CDR3 length: 14 amino acids.

This rearrangement joins TRBV10-2 to TRBJ1-5, with D possibly TRBD1 on 5 matching bases. The V and J ends lost 9 bases and 3 bases respectively, with 9 bases between them. Germline V gene lookup returns CDR1 WSHSY and CDR2 SAAADI. The CDR3 length is 12 residues. As DNA, the CDR3 is TGCGCCAGTCGGGACTACAATCAGCCCCAGCATTTT. Encoded protein: CASRDYNQPQHF.